This TCR beta chain derives from a study of blood T cell repertoires in COVID-19. Original processing methods: Amplification of reference gene primers was used by the study to estimate nucleated cell counts. Profiling relied on immunoSEQ multiplex PCR, and the TCRdb table lists in-frame clones only, not all of them. D and trimming were read from the DNA, whereas the V and J calls and clone size are those reported in that table. The repertoire consists of over 200,000 clones, with about 83% occurring once and the leading ten covering 1.3%. Germline V lookup: CDR1 MNHEY, CDR2 SVGAGI. The CDR3 covers 13 residues. Trimming took off 6 bases at V and 4 bases at J, with 10 bases between the two ends.

This clonotype was obtained from a woman in her twenties or thirties with COVID-19, enrolled during active disease. The chain recombines TRBV6-5 with TRBJ1-5; maybe TRBD1 (6 bases). Material: peripheral blood. The DNA for the CDR3 is TGTGCCAGCAGACAGGGTGGTAATCAGCCCCAGCATTTT. It specifies CASRQGGNQPQHF.